This T cell receptor beta chain was obtained from a study of control samples from healthy donors and cancer patients. This CDR3 comprises 12 residues. Trimming took off 6 bases at V and 6 bases at J, with 11 bases between the two ends. Germline V lookup: CDR1 MNHEY, CDR2 SVGEGT. Repertoires were generated with immunoSEQ multiplex PCR, while TCRdb's copy carries only in-frame clones and drops some. The table records 120,000 or so clones, about nine tenths of them present only once. The sample comprised blood. V and J are TRBV6-2 or TRBV6-3 and TRBJ1-2, with D perhaps matching TRBD1 (5 bases). The source is a man aged 40-49 years in good health. The CDR3 nucleotides are TGTGCCAGCAGCAGACAGATTGATGGCTACACCTTC. Its translation is CASSRQIDGYTF.